This record covers a single T cell receptor beta chain. What it binds is not known. Breast cancer patients provided tissue from their axillary draining lymph nodes. The data were taken from a study of breast tumors, draining lymph nodes, adjacent tissues. Notes on the study in general: Tumor TCR diversity was below lymph nodes but above nontumor tissue. Data only fit, rather than demonstrated, lymph node origin of most tumor T cells. The data were judged consistent with most tumor T cells coming from lymph node and expanding in tumor. Tumor and nontumor repertoires were significantly more similar in luminal-like than in basal-like breast cancer.

One entry per CDR3 protein results from TCRdb running MiXCR on the multiplex PCR reads. The repertoire holds 180,000 or so distinct CDR3 sequences, with roughly a third as singletons. Germline values: CDR1 ENHRY, CDR2 SYGVKD. The ends were cut back, 4 bases at V and 6 bases at J, with 13 bases in the middle. There are 14 residues in the CDR3. The sequenced sample consisted of axillary lymph node tissue. This chain connects TRBV10-3 to TRBJ1-5; perhaps TRBD1 as D (5 bases). This receptor was obtained from a female donor with breast cancer. Some clones in this sample may be carry-over from other donors' samples. DNA of the CDR3: TGTGCCATCAGTGGGACACCTTCGGGTCAGCCCCAGCATTTT. Translating it yields CAISGTPSGQPQHF.